The present entry profiles one TCR beta chain with its context. The sample belongs to a study of T cell changes during pregnancy in multiple sclerosis. After removal of 2 bases from V and 5 bases from J, the junction contained 6 bases not matched to a gene. Per the germline V gene, CDR1 is SGHTA and CDR2 is FQGTGA. This CDR3 is built from 15 residues. Profiled with immunoSEQ multiplex PCR; TCRdb holds only in-frame clones, not every one. The sample contains 130,000 or so clones, approximately 93% of which appear only once. The sequenced sample was peripheral blood, obtained before pregnancy. The chain has TRBV7-3 and TRBJ2-7, with TRBD1 matching over 10 bases. This TCR was recovered from a female donor with multiple sclerosis, enrolled in a pregnancy study. Here the CDR3 reads CASSLAGTGAHEQYF. The CDR3 region has the DNA TGTGCCAGCAGCTTAGCTGGGACAGGGGCCCACGAGCAGTACTTC.